A selection of T cell receptor beta chains follows, all from one sample in a study of identical twins. TCRdb reprocessed the 5' RACE reads via MiXCR and lists one record per CDR3 protein. Of 200,000 to 250,000 distinct CDR3 sequences detected, 10% appear once; the ten largest clones hold about 9%. The material sequenced was memory T cells sorted from blood. The receptors here all came from a man between 45 and 60 years old in good health. Both conserved end residues are part of each CDR3. The D gene is left open where the match is weak. Clone size appears in some rows only: once, few, many, or a class for an expanded clone.

v_gene: TRBV5-1
d_gene: .
j_gene: TRBJ1-1
abundance: .
CDR3aa: CASSPLGSGQNTEAFF
CDR3nt: TGCGCCAGCAGCCCGCTCGGGTCAGGACAAAACACTGAAGCTTTCTTT

v_gene: TRBV20-1
d_gene: TRBD2
j_gene: TRBJ2-1
abundance: .
CDR3aa: CSATHGGSSDNEQFF
CDR3nt: TGCAGTGCCACCCACGGGGGGAGTAGCGACAATGAGCAGTTCTTC

v_gene: TRBV5-1
d_gene: TRBD1
j_gene: TRBJ1-4
abundance: .
CDR3aa: CASSLAGQGSEKLFF
CDR3nt: TGCGCCAGCAGCTTGGCCGGACAGGGGAGTGAAAAACTGTTTTTT

v_gene: TRBV24-1
d_gene: .
j_gene: TRBJ1-2
abundance: many
CDR3aa: CATSDYLENYGYTF
CDR3nt: TGTGCCACCAGTGATTACCTCGAGAACTATGGCTACACCTTC

v_gene: TRBV6-1
d_gene: .
j_gene: TRBJ2-3
abundance: .
CDR3aa: CASRITSTDTQYF
CDR3nt: TGTGCCAGTCGTATAACTAGCACAGATACGCAGTATTTT

v_gene: TRBV7-2
d_gene: TRBD1
j_gene: TRBJ2-4
abundance: many
CDR3aa: CASSSPGTGRYIQYF
CDR3nt: TGTGCCAGCAGCTCACCTGGGACAGGGAGATACATTCAGTACTTC

v_gene: TRBV28
d_gene: TRBD1
j_gene: TRBJ1-6
abundance: many
CDR3aa: CASSSQTGASYNSPLHF
CDR3nt: TGTGCCAGCAGTTCTCAGACAGGGGCGTCCTATAATTCACCCCTCCACTTT

v_gene: TRBV6-5
d_gene: .
j_gene: TRBJ2-7
abundance: many
CDR3aa: CASSYLGGTYEQYF
CDR3nt: TGTGCCAGCAGTTACCTGGGCGGGACCTACGAGCAGTACTTC

v_gene: TRBV20-1
d_gene: TRBD1
j_gene: TRBJ1-1
abundance: .
CDR3aa: CSARSQGASNTEAFF
CDR3nt: TGCAGTGCTAGATCGCAGGGGGCTTCCAACACTGAAGCTTTCTTT

v_gene: TRBV25-1
d_gene: TRBD1
j_gene: TRBJ2-7
abundance: .
CDR3aa: CASSDPGTGHYEQYF
CDR3nt: TGTGCCAGCAGTGATCCCGGGACAGGCCACTACGAGCAGTACTTC

v_gene: TRBV6-5
d_gene: TRBD1
j_gene: TRBJ2-7
abundance: .
CDR3aa: CASSFRGRSYEQYF
CDR3nt: TGTGCCAGCAGTTTTAGGGGGCGCTCCTACGAGCAGTACTTC

v_gene: TRBV11-2
d_gene: .
j_gene: TRBJ1-2
abundance: many
CDR3aa: CASSKGQEGGGYTF
CDR3nt: TGTGCCAGCAGCAAAGGGCAGGAAGGGGGTGGCTACACCTTC

v_gene: TRBV9
d_gene: TRBD1
j_gene: TRBJ1-2
abundance: many
CDR3aa: CARDRDLPNYGYTF
CDR3nt: TGTGCCAGGGACAGGGATCTGCCAAACTATGGCTACACCTTC

v_gene: TRBV28
d_gene: .
j_gene: TRBJ2-1
abundance: few
CDR3aa: CASSIASARRGNEQFF
CDR3nt: TGTGCCAGCAGTATCGCTAGCGCCAGGCGTGGCAATGAGCAGTTCTTC

v_gene: TRBV20-1
d_gene: .
j_gene: TRBJ1-2
abundance: .
CDR3aa: CSAKTGWYGYTF
CDR3nt: TGCAGTGCTAAGACAGGCTGGTATGGCTACACCTTC

v_gene: TRBV6-5
d_gene: .
j_gene: TRBJ2-7
abundance: .
CDR3aa: CASSSAARGGNEQYF
CDR3nt: TGTGCCAGCAGTTCAGCCGCCAGGGGCGGTAACGAGCAGTACTTC

v_gene: TRBV20-1
d_gene: .
j_gene: TRBJ1-2
abundance: .
CDR3aa: CSATNTLGTYGYTF
CDR3nt: TGCAGTGCTACTAACACCTTAGGTACCTATGGCTACACCTTC

v_gene: TRBV12-3/TRBV12-4
d_gene: .
j_gene: TRBJ1-2
abundance: many
CDR3aa: CASWMGRNYGYTF
CDR3nt: TGTGCCAGCTGGATGGGCAGGAACTATGGCTACACCTTC

v_gene: TRBV10-3
d_gene: .
j_gene: TRBJ1-1
abundance: .
CDR3aa: CAIQSSGREAFF
CDR3nt: TGTGCCATCCAATCTTCGGGGCGTGAAGCTTTCTTT

v_gene: TRBV6-2/TRBV6-3
d_gene: .
j_gene: TRBJ2-4
abundance: .
CDR3aa: CASSYSQDGKNIQYF
CDR3nt: TGTGCCAGCAGTTACTCGCAGGATGGCAAAAACATTCAGTACTTC

v_gene: TRBV20-1
d_gene: .
j_gene: TRBJ2-1
abundance: few
CDR3aa: CSATMTRDEQFF
CDR3nt: TGCAGTGCTACGATGACTAGAGATGAGCAGTTCTTC

v_gene: TRBV12-3/TRBV12-4
d_gene: TRBD1
j_gene: TRBJ1-1
abundance: few
CDR3aa: CASRWGQGRSNTEAFF
CDR3nt: TGTGCCAGCAGGTGGGGACAGGGTAGGTCGAACACTGAAGCTTTCTTT

v_gene: TRBV6-1
d_gene: TRBD2
j_gene: TRBJ2-1
abundance: many
CDR3aa: CASSRVTGGLSEQFF
CDR3nt: TGTGCCAGCAGTCGTGTGACGGGGGGGCTCAGTGAGCAGTTCTTC

v_gene: TRBV18
d_gene: .
j_gene: TRBJ1-2
abundance: .
CDR3aa: CASSLPSARTNYGYTF
CDR3nt: TGTGCCAGCTCCCTCCCCTCGGCGAGAACTAACTATGGCTACACCTTC

v_gene: TRBV5-5
d_gene: TRBD1
j_gene: TRBJ2-7
abundance: many
CDR3aa: CASSLAVGQGYEQYF
CDR3nt: TGTGCCAGCAGCTTGGCCGTGGGACAGGGATACGAGCAGTACTTC

v_gene: TRBV11-2
d_gene: .
j_gene: TRBJ1-5
abundance: many
CDR3aa: CASSKDGPQWPQHF
CDR3nt: TGTGCCAGCAGCAAGGACGGCCCACAGTGGCCCCAGCATTTT

v_gene: TRBV10-3
d_gene: TRBD2
j_gene: TRBJ2-3
abundance: many
CDR3aa: CAISGGASDTQYF
CDR3nt: TGTGCCATCAGCGGGGGGGCCTCAGATACGCAGTATTTT

v_gene: TRBV7-3
d_gene: TRBD2
j_gene: TRBJ2-5
abundance: few
CDR3aa: CASSLISGSRGETQYF
CDR3nt: TGTGCCAGCAGCTTGATAAGCGGGAGTAGGGGAGAGACCCAGTACTTC

v_gene: TRBV11-2
d_gene: .
j_gene: TRBJ2-3
abundance: few
CDR3aa: CASSSDGGDTQYF
CDR3nt: TGTGCCAGCAGCTCGGACGGAGGGGATACGCAGTATTTT

v_gene: TRBV7-3
d_gene: .
j_gene: TRBJ2-1
abundance: few
CDR3aa: CASSLNSPGAYSEQFF
CDR3nt: TGTGCCAGCAGCTTAAATTCCCCAGGGGCCTACAGTGAGCAGTTCTTC

v_gene: TRBV18
d_gene: .
j_gene: TRBJ1-3
abundance: many
CDR3aa: CASSPTGLSGNTIYF
CDR3nt: TGTGCCAGCTCACCGACAGGCCTCTCTGGAAACACCATATATTTT

v_gene: TRBV19
d_gene: .
j_gene: TRBJ2-7
abundance: .
CDR3aa: CASSTVNGYYEQYF
CDR3nt: TGTGCCAGTAGCACGGTCAATGGGTACTACGAGCAGTACTTC

v_gene: TRBV9
d_gene: TRBD2
j_gene: TRBJ2-7
abundance: few
CDR3aa: CASSGTSGAYEQYF
CDR3nt: TGTGCCAGCAGCGGGACTAGCGGGGCCTACGAGCAGTACTTC

v_gene: TRBV7-2
d_gene: TRBD2
j_gene: TRBJ2-1
abundance: many
CDR3aa: CASSLAHLAGGYNEQFF
CDR3nt: TGTGCCAGCAGCTTAGCCCACCTAGCGGGGGGGTACAATGAGCAGTTCTTC

v_gene: TRBV19
d_gene: .
j_gene: TRBJ1-5
abundance: .
CDR3aa: CASNELGVQPQHF
CDR3nt: TGTGCCAGTAATGAGTTGGGGGTCCAGCCCCAGCATTTT

v_gene: TRBV12-3/TRBV12-4
d_gene: TRBD1
j_gene: TRBJ1-2
abundance: few
CDR3aa: CASSLRDSYGYTF
CDR3nt: TGTGCCAGCAGTTTAAGGGACAGCTATGGCTACACCTTC